This T cell receptor beta chain was obtained from a study of cytomegalovirus exposure and HLA in healthy donors. Points from the study as a whole: Apparent HLA restriction characterized most CMV-associated TCR beta chains in a later analysis. Of the V segments, some could not be distinguished, including TRBV6-2 and TRBV6-3, and were excluded.

In the case of this clone: The antigen remains undetermined.

The PCR made use of 60 Vbeta and 13 Jbeta primers. The protocol was immunoSEQ multiplex PCR, while the TCRdb copy is restricted to in-frame clones and leaves out a portion. This sample yields 96,000 or so clones, of which 65% to 80% are seen a single time; 2.5% to 3.5% belongs to the top ten. CDR1 is MNHNS and CDR2 is SASEGT in the germline V gene. The V and J ends lost 4 bases and 8 bases respectively, with 14 bases between them. This CDR3 has 13 amino acids. The rearrangement joins TRBV6-1 to TRBJ1-1; a weak D match, TRBD1 (5 bases). Sequencing input: PBMCs. The clonotype comes from a female donor in good health and CMV-seropositive. CDR3 nucleotides: TGTGCCAGCAGTGTGGGAGGGGCCCTGGAAGCTTTCTTT. Amino acid sequence: CASSVGGALEAFF.